The rows below give T cell receptor beta chains drawn from one sample of a study of CD8 T cells in Susac syndrome. MiXCR, applied by TCRdb to the immunoSEQ multiplex PCR reads, yields one record per CDR3 protein. Among under 550,000 distinct CDR3 sequences, 85% were seen once, and the ten largest hold 0.12%. Material: CD8+ T cells from PBMCs. Every receptor here comes from a human donor with multiple sclerosis. CDR3s include the opening cysteine and the closing phenylalanine or tryptophan. D genes are given only for firm matches. A clone size is listed for some rows: how often the clone was seen (once, few, many), or a class if it is expanded.

D	V	J	size	DNA	CDR3
-	TRBV19	TRBJ2-3	once	TGTGCCAGTAGGACCGCACTCGTCTCCCCAGATACGCAGTATTTT	CASRTALVSPDTQYF
-	TRBV6-6	TRBJ2-7	-	TGTGCCAGCAGTTACGAAACCCTGGGTGAGCAGTACTTC	CASSYETLGEQYF
-	TRBV6-6	TRBJ1-1	-	TGTGCCAGCAGTTACTCAACCAAAAACACTGAAGCTTTCTTT	CASSYSTKNTEAFF
-	TRBV4-2	TRBJ1-1	-	TGTGCCAGCAGCCCCACGGTCGAGGGAACCATGAACACTGAAGCTTTCTTT	CASSPTVEGTMNTEAFF
TRBD1	TRBV29-1	TRBJ2-1	-	TGCAGCGCCCATAACAGGGGGTACAATGAGCAGTTCTTC	CSAHNRGYNEQFF
-	TRBV6-2/TRBV6-3	TRBJ1-2	-	TGTGCCAGCACCTACACAGACGGACTATTTGGCTACACCTTC	CASTYTDGLFGYTF
-	TRBV18	TRBJ2-7	-	TGTGCCAGCTCACAAACAGGCCCTACGGATGACGAGCAGTACTTC	CASSQTGPTDDEQYF
TRBD1	TRBV5-1	TRBJ1-5	-	TGCGCCAGCAGCCCAAATCAGGGACAGCCCAATCAGCCCCAGCATTTT	CASSPNQGQPNQPQHF
TRBD1	TRBV4-1	TRBJ2-1	-	TGCGCCAGCAGCCAAGGCAATGACTTCACAGGGGATGAGCAGTTCTTC	CASSQGNDFTGDEQFF
TRBD1	TRBV12-3/TRBV12-4	TRBJ2-2	-	TGTGCCAGCAGCCCAGACAGGGATCACGTGGAGCTGTTTTTT	CASSPDRDHVELFF
TRBD1	TRBV6-1	TRBJ1-2	-	TGTGCCAGCAGTGAAGATCGGGGGACAGGTGGTAACTATGGCTACACCTTC	CASSEDRGTGGNYGYTF
-	TRBV6-6	TRBJ2-7	-	TGTGCCAGCAGTGGGGGCACCCCCTACGAGCAGTACTTC	CASSGGTPYEQYF
TRBD2	TRBV29-1	TRBJ2-1	-	TGCAGCGTTGAAGGGCTAGCGGGAGTCCCCTCCTACAATGAGCAGTTCTTC	CSVEGLAGVPSYNEQFF
TRBD1	TRBV20-1	TRBJ1-5	-	TGCAGTGCTAGGTCTCAGGGGGCAAGTCAGCCCCAGCATTTT	CSARSQGASQPQHF
TRBD2	TRBV7-9	TRBJ2-2	-	TGTGCCAGCAGCAGACCCGGGACTAGCGCCACCGGGGAGCTGTTTTTT	CASSRPGTSATGELFF
-	TRBV5-1	TRBJ1-1	-	TGCGCCAGCAGCTTGACAGGGCGTCTGGGCACTGAAGCTTTCTTT	CASSLTGRLGTEAFF
TRBD2	TRBV4-2	TRBJ2-1	-	TGTGCCAGCAGCCGGACTAGCGGGGACAATGAGCAGTTCTTC	CASSRTSGDNEQFF
-	TRBV7-9	TRBJ1-2	-	TGTGCCAGCAGCTTAGCGCGGGAACCGCGTCATGGCTACACCTTC	CASSLAREPRHGYTF
-	TRBV10-2	TRBJ2-3	-	TGCGCCAGCAGTGAGTTGGGGGGCACAGATACGCAGTATTTT	CASSELGGTDTQYF
-	TRBV12-3/TRBV12-4	TRBJ2-5	-	TGTGCCAGCAGCTCAGGGGCGGGGGAGACCCAGTACTTC	CASSSGAGETQYF
-	TRBV5-4	TRBJ2-2	-	TGTGCCAGCAGCTTGGCATGGGCAGGGGCCACCGGGGAGCTGTTTTTT	CASSLAWAGATGELFF
-	TRBV14	TRBJ1-6	-	TGTGCCAGCAGCCAAGACGATACCCCCCGGGATCTCCACTTT	CASSQDDTPRDLHF
TRBD2	TRBV12-3/TRBV12-4	TRBJ2-7	-	TGTGCCAGCAGGGGGACTAGCGGGAGTGTCCACGAGCAGTACTTC	CASRGTSGSVHEQYF
-	TRBV27	TRBJ2-7	-	TGTGCCAGCTGCCAGGGGAATGAGCAGTACTTC	CASCQGNEQYF
-	TRBV30	TRBJ2-1	-	TGTGCCTGGGAGGGGGAGGAGTGGGGCAATGAGCAGTTCTTC	CAWEGEEWGNEQFF
TRBD1	TRBV30	TRBJ2-2	once	TGTGCCTGGAGCCGACAGGGGCGAAACACCGGGGAGCTGTTTTTT	CAWSRQGRNTGELFF
-	TRBV12-5	TRBJ1-2	once	TGTGCTAGTGGTTATGCCGGGGCCTATGGCTACACCTTC	CASGYAGAYGYTF
TRBD2	TRBV27	TRBJ2-7	-	TGTGCCAGCGGAGGACAGACTAGCGGGAGGGTAATTGAGAACGAGCAGTACTTC	CASGGQTSGRVIENEQYF
TRBD1	TRBV11-2	TRBJ2-2	-	TGTGCCAGCACCGACACAGGGGGCGGTACGAACACCGGGGAGCTGTTTTTT	CASTDTGGGTNTGELFF
-	TRBV4-1	TRBJ1-5	-	TGCGCCAGCAGCCGACAGGTGGGACAGCCCCAGCATTTT	CASSRQVGQPQHF
-	TRBV6-2/TRBV6-3	TRBJ2-4	-	TGTGCCAGCAGTTACGCGGGTCCAAACATTCAGTACTTC	CASSYAGPNIQYF
-	TRBV13	TRBJ2-2	few	TGTGCCAGCAGCCCCCCCTATCTTGAGAACACCGGGGAGCTGTTTTTT	CASSPPYLENTGELFF
-	TRBV7-7	TRBJ1-1	-	TGTGCTAGCAGCTTCAGTCAATACACTGAAGCTTTCTTT	CASSFSQYTEAFF
TRBD1	TRBV7-6	TRBJ1-1	-	TGTGCCAGCAGCTTAGAACCTAGGGGGCTGACTGAAGCTTTCTTT	CASSLEPRGLTEAFF
TRBD2	TRBV27	TRBJ2-7	-	TGTGCCAGCAGCCGCGGGGGGGCGGGAATGACCTACGAGCAGTACTTC	CASSRGGAGMTYEQYF
TRBD1	TRBV3-1	TRBJ2-5	-	TGTGCCAGCAGCCAGGCGGACAGGGGGCTTGAGACCCAGTACTTC	CASSQADRGLETQYF
TRBD1	TRBV10-1	TRBJ1-2	-	TGCGCCCGGAGGACAGGGGAGACAGACGGCTACACCTTC	CARRTGETDGYTF
-	TRBV6-5	TRBJ2-7	-	TGTGCCAGCAGTTGGGCAGCCTCCTACGAGCAGTACTTC	CASSWAASYEQYF
-	TRBV5-1	TRBJ1-2	-	TGCGCCAGCCACGACGGATCCTCCTGGGGCTACACCTTC	CASHDGSSWGYTF
-	TRBV12-3/TRBV12-4	TRBJ2-7	-	TGTGCCAGCAGTTTAGGAAGGGTTCACGAGTACTTC	CASSLGRVHEYF
TRBD1	TRBV13	TRBJ2-7	once	TGTGCCAGCAGCTACTCGGGACAGGGAGGCGAGCAGTACTTC	CASSYSGQGGEQYF
-	TRBV30	TRBJ2-7	-	TGTGCCTGGAGTGGGGGCGGGAACTACGAGCAGTACTTC	CAWSGGGNYEQYF
-	TRBV11-2	TRBJ1-1	-	TGTGCCAGCACCCTTTGGTACAGGGTTTCGGGGGGGACTGAAGCTTTCTTT	CASTLWYRVSGGTEAFF
TRBD2	TRBV12-3/TRBV12-4	TRBJ2-7	few	TGTGCCAGCAGTTGGACTAGCGGTCTTTACGAGCAGTACTTC	CASSWTSGLYEQYF
-	TRBV4-1	TRBJ1-1	-	TGCGCCAGCAGCCAAACGGGAGGGTCGGTGAACACTGAAGCTTTCTTT	CASSQTGGSVNTEAFF
TRBD2	TRBV4-1	TRBJ2-2	-	TGCGCCAGCAGCCAGGGAGGGGACCACACCGGGGAGCTGTTTTTT	CASSQGGDHTGELFF
TRBD1	TRBV6-2/TRBV6-3	TRBJ2-2	once	TGTGCCAGCAGAATTCAGGGGGCCGGGGAGCTGTTTTTT	CASRIQGAGELFF
TRBD1	TRBV4-1	TRBJ2-5	-	TGCGCCAGCAGCCAAATTGGGACAGGGCTGAAGACCCAGTACTTC	CASSQIGTGLKTQYF
-	TRBV7-9	TRBJ2-7	few	TGTGCCAGCAGCGTTCAGGGCTACGAGCAGTACTTC	CASSVQGYEQYF
TRBD1	TRBV24-1	TRBJ1-2	-	TGTGCCACCAGTGTAGGGACAGGGGGCGACTATGGCTACACCTTC	CATSVGTGGDYGYTF
-	TRBV12-3/TRBV12-4	TRBJ2-3	-	TGTGCCAGCAGTTCCATCGGGGGCTATAGCACGGATACGCAGTATTTT	CASSSIGGYSTDTQYF